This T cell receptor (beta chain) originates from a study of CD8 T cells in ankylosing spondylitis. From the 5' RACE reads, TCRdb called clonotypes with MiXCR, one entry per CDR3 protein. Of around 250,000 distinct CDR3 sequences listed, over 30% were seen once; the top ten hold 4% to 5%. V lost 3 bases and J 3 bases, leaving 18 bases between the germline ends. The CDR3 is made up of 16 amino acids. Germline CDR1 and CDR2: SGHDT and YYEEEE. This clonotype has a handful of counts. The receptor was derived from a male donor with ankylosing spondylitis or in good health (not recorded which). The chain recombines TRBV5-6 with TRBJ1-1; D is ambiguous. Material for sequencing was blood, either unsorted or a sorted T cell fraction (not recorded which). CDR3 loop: CASSYLGGVADTEAFF. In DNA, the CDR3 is TGTGCCAGCAGCTACCTGGGCGGGGTAGCGGACACTGAAGCTTTCTTT.